Sequencing of this T cell receptor (beta chain) was carried out in a study of T cell responses to AZD1222 COVID-19 vaccine. Study-wide context: Pooled samples include second doses given at about 4 or 12 weeks. Points from the study as a whole: Without day 14 samples, only post-peak T cell repertoires were studied. Females outnumbered males among donors, who were mostly white British; clonal diversity was possibly underestimated.

Remarks on this clone: What it recognizes is unknown.

Between the trimmed V and J ends, which lost 1 base and 7 bases, there was a span of 11 bases. The CDR3 loop spans 14 amino acids. Looked up from germline, CDR1 is SGHTA and CDR2 is FQGNSA. Measured with immunoSEQ multiplex PCR; TCRdb has only the in-frame clones, and not every one. The sample includes 95,000 to 150,000 clones, 88% of them seen just once. This chain links TRBV7-2 with TRBJ1-5; a weak D match, TRBD1 (5 bases). This TCR came from an adult in good health. The sample consisted of peripheral blood, taken on day 0 of AZD1222 vaccination. The chain's CDR3 is CASSLGPGTQPQHF. In DNA, the CDR3 is TGTGCCAGCAGCTTAGGGCCAGGGACGCAGCCCCAGCATTTT. The variable domain in full, completed from reference TRBV7-2 and TRBJ1-5, reads GAGVSQSPSNKVTEKGKDVELRCDPISGHTALYWYRQSLGQGLEFLIYFQGNSAPDKSGLPSDRFSAERTGGSVSTLTIQRTQQEDSAVYLCASSLGPGTQPQHFGDGTRLSIL.